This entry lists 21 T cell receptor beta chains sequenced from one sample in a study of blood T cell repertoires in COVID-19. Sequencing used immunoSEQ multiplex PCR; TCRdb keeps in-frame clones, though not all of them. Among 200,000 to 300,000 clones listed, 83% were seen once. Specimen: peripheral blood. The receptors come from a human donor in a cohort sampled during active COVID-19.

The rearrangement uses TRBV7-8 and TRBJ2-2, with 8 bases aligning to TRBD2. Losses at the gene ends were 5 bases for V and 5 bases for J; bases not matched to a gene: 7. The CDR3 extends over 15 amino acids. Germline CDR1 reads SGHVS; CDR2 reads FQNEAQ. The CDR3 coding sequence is TGTGCCAGCAGCCCCGGGGGGGCGCGAACCGGGGAGCTGTTTTTT. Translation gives CASSPGGARTGELFF.

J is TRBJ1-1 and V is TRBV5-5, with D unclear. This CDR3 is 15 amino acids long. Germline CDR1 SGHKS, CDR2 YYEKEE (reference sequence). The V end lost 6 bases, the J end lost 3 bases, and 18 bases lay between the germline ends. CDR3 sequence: CASTLSGGWDTEAFF. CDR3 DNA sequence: TGTGCCAGCACCCTATCTGGCGGTTGGGACACTGAAGCTTTCTTT.

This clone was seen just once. The CDR3, as DNA: TGTGCCAGCAGCTTAGGGACAGGCCCGTCGGGGAACTCACCCCTCCACTTT. Translating gives CASSLGTGPSGNSPLHF. The chain has TRBV7-2 and TRBJ1-6; TRBD1 matches 7 bases. The junction had 13 bases not matched to a gene; V was cut back by 1 base and J by 10 bases. The germline V gene encodes CDR1 SGHTA and CDR2 FQGNSA. The CDR3 runs 17 residues.

In DNA, the CDR3 is TGTGCCAGTAAAGGACAGGGCAGCTCCTACGAGCAGTACTTC. Its protein is CASKGQGSSYEQYF. The chain couples TRBV19 to TRBJ2-7; 8 bases align to TRBD1. The V gene's germline CDR1 is LNHDA and CDR2 SQIVND (reference sequence). The CDR3 totals 14 residues. The V gene end was trimmed by 7 bases and the J gene end by 0 bases; junction bases not matched to a gene: 5.

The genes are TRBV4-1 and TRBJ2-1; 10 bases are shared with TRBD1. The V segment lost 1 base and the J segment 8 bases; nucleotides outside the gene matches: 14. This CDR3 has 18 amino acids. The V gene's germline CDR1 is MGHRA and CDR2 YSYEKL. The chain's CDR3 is CASSQVRPSGQGIHEQFF. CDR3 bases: TGCGCCAGCAGCCAAGTAAGGCCCTCGGGACAGGGGATCCATGAGCAGTTCTTC.

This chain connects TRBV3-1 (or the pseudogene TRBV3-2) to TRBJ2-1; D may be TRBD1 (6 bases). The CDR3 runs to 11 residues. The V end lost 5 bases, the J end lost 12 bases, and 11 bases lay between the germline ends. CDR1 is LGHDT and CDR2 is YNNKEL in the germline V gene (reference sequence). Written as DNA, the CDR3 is TGTGCCAGCAGCAAGGGGGTTTGGCAGTTCTTC. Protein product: CASSKGVWQFF.

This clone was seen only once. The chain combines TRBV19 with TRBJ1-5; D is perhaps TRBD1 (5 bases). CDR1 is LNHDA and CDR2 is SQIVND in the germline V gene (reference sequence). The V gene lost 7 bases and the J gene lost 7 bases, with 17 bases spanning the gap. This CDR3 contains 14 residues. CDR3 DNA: TGTGCCAGTACCCCTCTCACGGGGGGGCAGCCCCAGCATTTT. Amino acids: CASTPLTGGQPQHF.

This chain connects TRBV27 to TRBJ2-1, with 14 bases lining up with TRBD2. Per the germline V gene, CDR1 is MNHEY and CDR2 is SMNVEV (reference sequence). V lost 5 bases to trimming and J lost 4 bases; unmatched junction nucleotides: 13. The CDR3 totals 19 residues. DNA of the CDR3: TGTGCCAGCAGTCCCCGTGGGACTAGCGGGAGAAGCCGATACAATGAGCAGTTCTTC. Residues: CASSPRGTSGRSRYNEQFF.

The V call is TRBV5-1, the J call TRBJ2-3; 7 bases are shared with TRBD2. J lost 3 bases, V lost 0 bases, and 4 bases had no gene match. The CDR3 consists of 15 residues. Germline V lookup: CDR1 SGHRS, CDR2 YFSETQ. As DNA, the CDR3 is TGCGCCAGCAGCTTGGGAACGGGGGGAACAGATACGCAGTATTTT. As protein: CASSLGTGGTDTQYF.

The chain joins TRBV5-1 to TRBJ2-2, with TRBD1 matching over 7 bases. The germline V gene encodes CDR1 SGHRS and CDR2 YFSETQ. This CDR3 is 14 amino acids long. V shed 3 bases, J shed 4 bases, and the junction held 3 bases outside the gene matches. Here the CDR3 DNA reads TGCGCCAGCAGCTCCGGACAGGCCACCGGGGAGCTGTTTTTT. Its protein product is CASSSGQATGELFF.

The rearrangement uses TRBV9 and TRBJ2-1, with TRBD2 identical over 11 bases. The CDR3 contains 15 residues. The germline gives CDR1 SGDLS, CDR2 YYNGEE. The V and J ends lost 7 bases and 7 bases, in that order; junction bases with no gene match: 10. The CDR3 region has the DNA TGTGCCAGCTCCCGAACTAGCGGGGGCCTTAATGAGCAGTTCTTC. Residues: CASSRTSGGLNEQFF.

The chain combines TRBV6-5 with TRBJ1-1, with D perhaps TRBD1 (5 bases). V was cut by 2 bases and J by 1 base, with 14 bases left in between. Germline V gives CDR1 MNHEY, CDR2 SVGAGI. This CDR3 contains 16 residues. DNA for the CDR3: TGTGCCAGCAGTTACGAACCGGACATACCGAACACTGAAGCTTTCTTT. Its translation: CASSYEPDIPNTEAFF.

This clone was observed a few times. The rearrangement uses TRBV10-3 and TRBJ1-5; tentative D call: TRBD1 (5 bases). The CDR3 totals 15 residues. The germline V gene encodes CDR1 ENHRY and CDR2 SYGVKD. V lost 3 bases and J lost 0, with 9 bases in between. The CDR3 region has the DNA TGTGCCATCAGTGAAGGAGGGGCTAGCAATCAGCCCCAGCATTTT. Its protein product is CAISEGGASNQPQHF.

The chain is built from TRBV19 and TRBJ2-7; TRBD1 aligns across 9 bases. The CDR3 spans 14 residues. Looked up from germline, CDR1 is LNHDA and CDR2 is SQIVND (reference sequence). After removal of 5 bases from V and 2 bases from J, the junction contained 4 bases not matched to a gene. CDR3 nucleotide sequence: TGTGCCAGTAGTGACGGGACAGGGACCTACGAGCAGTACTTC. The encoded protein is CASSDGTGTYEQYF.

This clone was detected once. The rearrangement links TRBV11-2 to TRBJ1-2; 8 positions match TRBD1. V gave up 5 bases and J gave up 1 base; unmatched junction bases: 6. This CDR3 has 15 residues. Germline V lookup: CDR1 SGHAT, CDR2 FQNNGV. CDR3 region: CASSRDRGNNYGYTF. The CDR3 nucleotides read TGTGCCAGCAGCCGAGACAGGGGCAATAACTATGGCTACACCTTC.

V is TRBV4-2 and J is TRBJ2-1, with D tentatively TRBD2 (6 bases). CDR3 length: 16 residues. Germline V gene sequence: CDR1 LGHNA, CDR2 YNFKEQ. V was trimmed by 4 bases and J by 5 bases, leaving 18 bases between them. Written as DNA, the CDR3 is TGTGCCAGCAGCCCGGGGTCGGGAGCCGCCCACAATGAGCAGTTCTTC. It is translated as CASSPGSGAAHNEQFF.

The DNA of the CDR3 is TGTGCCATCAGTCCACGGGTTGCGGGAGGATCAGATACGCAGTATTTT. Translation gives CAISPRVAGGSDTQYF. The chain links TRBV10-3 to TRBJ2-3, with 8 positions matching TRBD2. V dropped 5 bases and J dropped 4; count of bases not matched to a gene: 11. Germline V lookup: CDR1 ENHRY, CDR2 SYGVKD. The CDR3 runs to 16 residues.

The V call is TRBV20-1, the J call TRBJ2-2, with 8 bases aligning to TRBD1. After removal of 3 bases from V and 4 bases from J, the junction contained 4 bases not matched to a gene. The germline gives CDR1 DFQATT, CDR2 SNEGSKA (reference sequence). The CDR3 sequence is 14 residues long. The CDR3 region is CSASFGQGTGELFF. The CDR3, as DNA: TGCAGTGCTAGTTTCGGACAGGGCACCGGGGAGCTGTTTTTT.

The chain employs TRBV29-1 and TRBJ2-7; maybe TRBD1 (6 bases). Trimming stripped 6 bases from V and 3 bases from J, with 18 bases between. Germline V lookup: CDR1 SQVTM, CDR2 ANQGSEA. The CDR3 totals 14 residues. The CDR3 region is CSVLGDTYNYEQYF. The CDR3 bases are TGCAGCGTCCTGGGGGACACCTACAACTACGAGCAGTACTTC.

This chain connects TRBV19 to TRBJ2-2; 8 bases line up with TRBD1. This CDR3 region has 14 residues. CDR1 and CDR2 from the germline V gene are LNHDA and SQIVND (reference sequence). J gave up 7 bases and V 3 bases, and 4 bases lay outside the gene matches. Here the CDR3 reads CASSIQGANGELFF. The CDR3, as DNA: TGTGCCAGTAGTATTCAGGGGGCGAACGGGGAGCTGTTTTTT.

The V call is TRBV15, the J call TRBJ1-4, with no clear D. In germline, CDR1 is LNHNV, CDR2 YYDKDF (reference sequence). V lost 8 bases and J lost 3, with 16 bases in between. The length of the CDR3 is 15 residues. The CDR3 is CATRVRVESNEKLFF. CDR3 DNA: TGTGCCACCCGCGTGAGGGTTGAGTCTAATGAAAAACTGTTTTTT.